This T cell receptor beta chain is from a study of T cell responses to AZD1222 COVID-19 vaccine. Whole-study results and caveats: Spike-specific TCR breadth and depth rose after two AZD1222 doses. Unmutated variant regions reportedly attract nearly half of all spike-specific TCRs. Clonal diversity may have been underestimated, and the donors were mostly white British, with more females than males. At baseline, just five to seven AZD1222 recipients tested seropositive.

V lost 11 bases to trimming and J lost 0 bases, with 10 bases between them. The CDR3 contains 13 residues. In germline, CDR1 is MGHDK, CDR2 SYGVNS. Here immunoSEQ multiplex PCR was the method, and the copy in TCRdb shows in-frame clones only, minus some. The profile covers about 140,000 clones, with roughly 90% appearing a single time and around 2.8% taken by the ten largest. This clone showed up just once. The antigen is not known. The chain combines TRBV25-1 with TRBJ2-2, with D tentatively TRBD1 (6 bases). The sequence was collected from an adult in good health. The sequences come from peripheral blood, collected on day 0 of AZD1222 vaccination. The CDR3 DNA is TGTGCCGCCGGGGACACGAACACCGGGGAGCTGTTTTTT. Translating gives CAAGDTNTGELFF. The full variable domain, completed using reference TRBV25-1 and TRBJ2-2, is EADIYQTPRYLVIGTGKKITLECSQTMGHDKMYWYQQDPGMELHLIHYSYGVNSTEKGDLSSESTVSRIRTEHFPLTLESARPSHTSQYLCAAGDTNTGELFFGEGSRLTVL.